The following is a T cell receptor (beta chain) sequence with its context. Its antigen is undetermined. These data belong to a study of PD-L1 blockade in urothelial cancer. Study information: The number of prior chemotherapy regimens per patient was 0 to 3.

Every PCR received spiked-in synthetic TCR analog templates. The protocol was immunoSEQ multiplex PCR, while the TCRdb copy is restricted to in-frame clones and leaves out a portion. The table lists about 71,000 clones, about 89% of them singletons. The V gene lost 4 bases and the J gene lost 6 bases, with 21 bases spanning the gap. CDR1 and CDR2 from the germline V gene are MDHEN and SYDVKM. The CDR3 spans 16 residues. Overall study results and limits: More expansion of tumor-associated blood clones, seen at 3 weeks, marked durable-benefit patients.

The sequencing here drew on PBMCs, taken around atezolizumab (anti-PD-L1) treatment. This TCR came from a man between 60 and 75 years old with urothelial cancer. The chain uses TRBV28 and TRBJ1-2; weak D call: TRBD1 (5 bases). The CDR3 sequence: CASSSPSVWGEDGYTF. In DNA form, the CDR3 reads TGTGCCAGCAGTTCTCCTTCCGTATGGGGCGAAGATGGCTACACCTTC.